This T cell receptor beta chain was sequenced for a study of T-cell memory formation after mild COVID-19 (dated by TCRdb to the early 2020s). Broadly, across the study: TCR sequence clusters from the two donors were largely donor specific. The cohort was made up of two young adult volunteers, one female and one male, who were previously healthy. In a couple of donors, T-cell clones that expanded and contracted after mild COVID-19 were tracked by sequencing TCRalpha and TCRbeta repertoires over time. Study-wide conclusions, independent of this receptor: The study included only a couple of mild cases, and larger cohorts that include severe cases with pre-infection samples were judged to be necessary. Contracting CD4+ clones appeared mostly in the CM and EM memory subsets, whereas CD8+ clones were enriched in EMRA. Clones contracting from day 15 to 85 had balanced CD4/CD8 phenotypes, while a second wave expanding from day 15 to 37 was biased towards CD4+. Some responding clones were found in pre-infection memory, which suggests that pre-existing cross-reactive memory T cells took part in the SARS-CoV-2 response. Whether the second-wave clones peaking on day 37 were SARS-CoV-2 specific was not confirmed.

Ficoll-Paque density gradient centrifugation was the method used to isolate PBMCs. Sequenced using an Illumina NovaSeq 6000. cDNA libraries for TCRalpha and TCRbeta were prepared by 5'RACE using constant-segment primers, with sample barcodes and unique molecular identifiers added. Trizol reagent was used to extract RNA from every sample. Libraries were amplified in two PCR steps, with a second sample barcode and Illumina TruSeq adapters added in the second step. Sequencing of libraries was performed on an Illumina NovaSeq with 2 x 150 bp paired-end reads. On the authors' methods: Reads were demultiplexed and collapsed into UMI-guided consensus sequences with migec v1.2.7. With mixcr v2.1.11, UMI consensuses were aligned to TRA and TRB V and J templates and assembled into clonotypes. Expanded or contracted clonotypes were those called significant by both edgeR and NoisET, with noise models trained on biological replicates. For edgeR calls, the thresholds were a false discovery rate-adjusted p below 0.01 and a log2 fold-change of 1. As an exploratory analysis of dynamics, max-normalized trajectories of the 1000 most abundant clonotypes were examined with PCA combined with hierarchical clustering. The CD4 or CD8 phenotype of responding clones was assigned using the separately sequenced CD4+ and CD8+ repertoires. TCRdb reprocessed the public reads (quality trimming at Q25 with fastp, clone calling with MiXCR) and kept in-frame beta chains. Under each unique CDR3 protein, matching rows form one entry showing the most common genes and DNA. The V and J calls were determined by TCRdb, not by the authors. Recorded for this sample are almost 550,000 distinct CDR3 sequences; just over 20% of them occurred a single time. The ten largest clonotypes hold 12% of the sample.

Concerning this clonotype: It has no known antigen specificity. Qualities for individual bases were not recorded, and no much larger clone is one base off.

Taken from the germline V gene, the CDR1 and CDR2 loops are SGHTA and FQGNSA. Deletion took 3 bases off V and 3 bases off J, with a span of 7 bases between the germline ends. The CDR3 covers 13 residues, taking in both the cysteine and the phenylalanine. Only CDR3 DNA is held: 39 bases, read in frame from base 1. Sequencing was performed on PBMCs or a T cell subset sorted from them (not recorded which). Here the chain combines TRBV7-2 and TRBJ2-3; tentative D gene TRBD1, with 6 bases matching. The sequence derives from an adult woman who had mild COVID-19 (a few samples of this study predate the infection). The sample titles of this study are shuffled in the database, so cell type and time point are left out; the donor was told from shared clones. The CDR3 region reads CASSFTGTDTQYF. The DNA sequence reads TGTGCCAGCAGCTTCACAGGGACAGATACGCAGTATTTT.